What follows are 30 T cell receptor beta chains derived from one specimen sequenced in a study of blood T cell repertoires in COVID-19. Data came from immunoSEQ multiplex PCR; TCRdb stores just in-frame clones and leaves some out. The sample lists more than 200,000 clones, around 89% occurring once. The source material was peripheral blood. The receptors were sampled from a young man with COVID-19, enrolled during active disease.

This clone appeared a single time. The chain combines TRBV27 with TRBJ1-2, with D maybe TRBD1 (5 bases). Trimming took 6 bases from V and 2 from J, leaving 16 bases between them. The CDR3 covers 15 residues. CDR1 is MNHEY, CDR2 SMNVEV, per germline (reference sequence). CDR3 loop: CASSSGGAGNYGYTF. CDR3 sequence (DNA): TGTGCCAGCAGCAGTGGCGGGGCGGGCAACTATGGCTACACCTTC.

The gene calls are TRBV3-1 (or the pseudogene TRBV3-2) and TRBJ2-7; 13 nucleotides agree with TRBD2. The germline V gene has CDR1 LGHDT and CDR2 YNNKEL (reference sequence). There are 19 residues in the CDR3. The trim removed 0 bases at V and 6 bases at J, leaving 14 bases unmatched. CDR3 sequence reads: CASSQEFGLAGEVGREQYF. The CDR3 DNA sequence: TGTGCCAGCAGCCAAGAGTTCGGACTAGCGGGAGAGGTGGGGCGCGAGCAGTACTTC.

This rearrangement joins TRBV18 to TRBJ1-1, with unresolved D. The CDR3 covers 16 residues. The V end was cut by 1 base, the J end by 4 bases, with 16 bases between. The germline V gene has CDR1 KGHSH and CDR2 LQKENI. CDR3 nucleotide sequence: TGTGCCAGCTCACCACGATACGACGCCGGCGGCACTGAAGCTTTCTTT. Amino acids: CASSPRYDAGGTEAFF.

The rearrangement links TRBV30 to TRBJ1-2; perhaps TRBD1 as D (6 bases). Germline V lookup: CDR1 GTSNPN, CDR2 SVGIG (reference sequence). Trimming took 8 bases from V and 3 from J, leaving 10 bases between them. This CDR3 region has 11 residues. CDR3 bases: TGTGCCAGGGGGTTCTACTATGGCTACACCTTC. It is translated as CARGFYYGYTF. Combining the CDR3 with reference TRBV30 and TRBJ1-2 gives the whole variable domain SQTIHQWPATLVQPVGSPLSLECTVEGTSNPNLYWYRQAAGRGLQLLFYSVGIGQISSEVPQNLSASRPQDRQFILSSKKLLLSDSGFYLCARGFYYGYTFGSGTRLTVV.

Only a few counts were recorded for this clone. This chain uses TRBV10-3 with TRBJ1-1, with D possibly matching TRBD1 (6 bases). The CDR3 sequence is 14 residues long. CDR1 is ENHRY and CDR2 is SYGVKD in the germline V gene. Trimming removed 6 bases from V and 2 bases from J, with 13 bases in between. The CDR3 spells CAIRKQGANTEAFF. In DNA, the CDR3 is TGTGCCATCAGAAAACAGGGAGCTAACACTGAAGCTTTCTTT.

The chain links TRBV19 to TRBJ2-1; 7 bases align to TRBD1. Germline CDR1 and CDR2: LNHDA and SQIVND (reference sequence). J gave up 11 bases and V 5 bases, and 15 bases lay outside the gene matches. CDR3 length: 15 amino acids. The CDR3 nucleotides read TGTGCCAGTAGTCCGCGACAGGGCGGATTCTATCAGCAGTTCTTC. Its translation is CASSPRQGGFYQQFF. Filled out from reference TRBV19 and TRBJ2-1, the complete variable domain reads DGGITQSPKYLFRKEGQNVTLSCEQNLNHDAMYWYRQDPGQGLRLIYYSQIVNDFQKGDIAEGYSVSREKKESFPLTVTSAQKNPTAFYLCASSPRQGGFYQQFFGPGTRLTVL.

The V gene is TRBV4-2, the J gene TRBJ1-6, with a tentative D call TRBD1 (6 bases). Trimming cost V 5 bases and J 6 bases, with 11 bases left between them. The V gene's germline CDR1 is LGHNA and CDR2 YNFKEQ. The CDR3 spans 14 residues. The CDR3 reads CASSKRQANSPLHF. The CDR3 region has the DNA TGTGCCAGCAGCAAGAGACAGGCTAATTCACCCCTCCACTTT.

V gene TRBV5-4 combines with J gene TRBJ1-2; TRBD1 agrees at 9 bases. The CDR3 is 15 amino acids. Germline V lookup: CDR1 SGHNT, CDR2 YYREEE (reference sequence). Losses at the gene ends were 4 bases for V and 2 bases for J; bases not matched to a gene: 6. Here the CDR3 reads CASSPGQGGNYGYTF. Here the CDR3 DNA reads TGTGCCAGCAGCCCGGGACAGGGTGGAAACTATGGCTACACCTTC.

This clone was seen a single time. The chain employs TRBV19 and TRBJ1-1, with 11 bases that match TRBD1. This CDR3 region has 17 residues. Looked up from germline, CDR1 is LNHDA and CDR2 is SQIVND (reference sequence). Trimming at V came to 2 bases and at J to 5 bases, leaving 10 bases not matched to a gene. The CDR3 DNA follows: TGTGCCAGTAGTATAAGGATGTTCGGGACAGGGGGGACTGAAGCTTTCTTT. Amino acid sequence: CASSIRMFGTGGTEAFF.

J is TRBJ2-3 and V is TRBV13, with D unresolved. The germline gives CDR1 PRHDT, CDR2 FYEKMQ (reference sequence). Trimming left V 6 bases short and J 2 bases short, with 15 bases between. There are 15 residues in the CDR3. Written as DNA, the CDR3 is TGTGCCAGCAGTCGTAACGTCTACCTCACAGATACGCAGTATTTT. It codes for CASSRNVYLTDTQYF. Drawing the rest from reference TRBV13 and TRBJ2-3, the complete variable domain is AAGVIQSPRHLIKEKRETATLKCYPIPRHDTVYWYQQGPGQDPQFLISFYEKMQSDKGSIPDRFSAQQFSDYHSELNMSSLELGDSALYFCASSRNVYLTDTQYFGPGTRLTVL.

This clone was found once. The chain links TRBV3-1 (or the pseudogene TRBV3-2) to TRBJ1-5; 7 bases fit TRBD1. This CDR3 comprises 16 residues. Looked up from germline, CDR1 is LGHDT and CDR2 is YNNKEL (reference sequence). V lost 0 bases to trimming and J lost 3 bases; unmatched junction nucleotides: 5. The CDR3 bases are TGTGCCAGCAGCCAAGATAAGGGGACAGCCAATCAGCCCCAGCATTTT. Amino acids: CASSQDKGTANQPQHF.

The gene calls are TRBV7-6 and TRBJ2-1; D is unclear. Germline CDR1 and CDR2: SGHVS and FNYEAQ. This CDR3 contains 12 residues. The V end was cut by 4 bases, the J end by 7 bases, with 8 bases between. The CDR3: CASSSLGNEQFF. CDR3 in DNA: TGTGCCAGCAGCTCCCTAGGAAATGAGCAGTTCTTC.

The rearrangement joins TRBV30 to TRBJ2-3, with 8 bases fitting TRBD2. Trimming took 1 base from V and 6 from J; bases not matched to a gene: 15. Germline V gene sequence: CDR1 GTSNPN, CDR2 SVGIG (reference sequence). The CDR3 runs 17 residues. CDR3 sequence reads: CAWSGRRLALSSDTQYF. DNA for the CDR3: TGTGCCTGGAGTGGGCGCCGACTAGCGCTGTCATCGGATACGCAGTATTTT.

This clone was observed a single time. The chain employs TRBV11-1 and TRBJ2-5; 10 bases match TRBD2. Germline CDR1 SGHAT, CDR2 FQDESV (reference sequence). V gave up 4 bases and J gave up 2 bases; unmatched junction bases: 4. The CDR3 extends over 15 amino acids. This CDR3 reads CASSSLAGIQETQYF. Written as DNA, the CDR3 is TGTGCCAGCAGCTCACTAGCGGGAATTCAAGAGACCCAGTACTTC.

Written as DNA, the CDR3 is TGTGCCAGCAGCCCTTACCCTGCTAGGAACACCATATATTTT. This codes for CASSPYPARNTIYF. The chain recombines TRBV9 with TRBJ1-3; no clear D. The germline V and J ends were trimmed by 4 bases and 7 bases, with 15 bases remaining between them. The CDR3 consists of 14 residues. Germline lookup yields CDR1 SGDLS and CDR2 YYNGEE.

The chain employs TRBV3-1 (or the pseudogene TRBV3-2) and TRBJ1-3; maybe TRBD1 (5 bases). Germline V lookup: CDR1 LGHDT, CDR2 YNNKEL (reference sequence). There are 17 residues in the CDR3. V lost 6 bases and J lost 0, with 18 bases in between. The CDR3 here is CASSPSSGGYSGNTIYF. CDR3 sequence (DNA): TGTGCCAGCAGTCCCTCGTCCGGGGGGTACTCTGGAAACACCATATATTTT.

V gene TRBV29-1 combines with J gene TRBJ1-1, with 9 bases matching TRBD1. With V trimmed by 7 bases and J by 5 bases, 5 bases remained unmatched. The CDR3 contains 12 residues. Germline V CDR1 and CDR2: SQVTM, ANQGSEA. CDR3 residues: CSAGQGITEAFF. The CDR3 nucleotides read TGCAGCGCCGGACAGGGGATAACTGAAGCTTTCTTT.

This clone turned up a few times. V usage is TRBV6-2 or TRBV6-3 and J usage is TRBJ2-5; 9 bases fit TRBD1. The J segment lost 5 bases and the V segment lost 2 bases, leaving 6 bases of the junction unmatched. This CDR3 is built from 15 residues. Germline loops: CDR1 MNHEY, CDR2 SVGEGT. The CDR3 protein is CASSYRDRAWETQYF. The CDR3 DNA follows: TGTGCCAGCAGTTACCGGGACAGGGCATGGGAGACCCAGTACTTC.

The chain carries TRBV19 and TRBJ2-3; 7 bases are a match to TRBD2. This CDR3 is 15 amino acids long. Germline CDR1 is LNHDA and CDR2 is SQIVND (reference sequence). V was pared by 3 bases and J by 2 bases, with 5 bases of the junction left unmatched. The CDR3 DNA is TGTGCCAGTAGTATGGGGGGGGGATACACAGATACGCAGTATTTT. Translating it yields CASSMGGGYTDTQYF. Looking up the rest from reference TRBV19 and TRBJ2-3 gives the full variable domain: DGGITQSPKYLFRKEGQNVTLSCEQNLNHDAMYWYRQDPGQGLRLIYYSQIVNDFQKGDIAEGYSVSREKKESFPLTVTSAQKNPTAFYLCASSMGGGYTDTQYFGPGTRLTVL.

The CDR3 coding sequence is TGTGCCAGCAGTGAATTGGGCAACTCCTATAATTCACCCCTCCACTTT. Translating it yields CASSELGNSYNSPLHF. The J gene is TRBJ1-6, the V gene TRBV25-1, with D hard to call. Trimming left V 1 base short and J 0 bases short, with 7 bases between. Per the germline V gene, CDR1 is MGHDK and CDR2 is SYGVNS. This CDR3 is 16 amino acids long. Variable domain in full (rest from reference TRBV25-1 and TRBJ1-6): EADIYQTPRYLVIGTGKKITLECSQTMGHDKMYWYQQDPGMELHLIHYSYGVNSTEKGDLSSESTVSRIRTEHFPLTLESARPSHTSQYLCASSELGNSYNSPLHFGNGTRLTVT.

The V call is TRBV6-5, the J call TRBJ2-7; the D is unclear. Germline loops: CDR1 MNHEY, CDR2 SVGAGI. With 0 bases removed from V and 5 bases from J, the gap between germline ends came to 5 bases. This CDR3 has 12 amino acids. CDR3 amino acids: CASSYSSDEQYF. Here the CDR3 DNA reads TGTGCCAGCAGTTACTCCAGTGACGAGCAGTACTTC.

V and J are TRBV18 and TRBJ1-3, with 7 bases matching TRBD1. Germline V gene sequence: CDR1 KGHSH, CDR2 LQKENI. This CDR3 has 14 amino acids. Trimming removed 3 bases from V and 4 bases from J; junction bases left unmatched: 3. The CDR3, as DNA: TGTGCCAGCTCACCTGGGACAGCAGGAAACACCATATATTTT. This sequence encodes CASSPGTAGNTIYF. The variable domain in full, with the rest retrieved from reference TRBV18 and TRBJ1-3, is NAGVMQNPRHLVRRRGQEARLRCSPMKGHSHVYWYRQLPEEGLKFMVYLQKENIIDESGMPKERFSAEFPKEGPSILRIQQVVRGDSAAYFCASSPGTAGNTIYFGEGSWLTVV.

The chain joins TRBV11-2 to TRBJ1-5; D is ambiguous. CDR1 is SGHAT, CDR2 FQNNGV, per germline. With 3 bases removed from V and 5 bases from J, the gap between germline ends came to 8 bases. This CDR3 contains 13 residues. The CDR3 spells CASSFSLDQPQHF. The DNA of the CDR3 is TGTGCCAGCAGCTTTAGTCTAGATCAGCCCCAGCATTTT.

This clone came up a few times. The J gene is TRBJ2-7, the V gene TRBV4-2, with D possibly matching TRBD2 (6 bases). Germline V lookup: CDR1 LGHNA, CDR2 YNFKEQ. This CDR3 region has 15 residues. Trimming shortened V by 0 bases and J by 3 bases, and 12 bases separated the two germline ends. CDR3 region: CASSQDLTSSYEQYF. CDR3 nucleotides: TGTGCCAGCAGCCAAGACCTAACTAGCAGCTACGAGCAGTACTTC.

In this sample, this clone turned up once. The genes are TRBV6-1 and TRBJ1-5, with 7 bases matching TRBD1. CDR3 length: 14 residues. Germline loops: CDR1 MNHNS, CDR2 SASEGT. Losses at the gene ends were 3 bases for V and 14 bases for J; bases not matched to a gene: 13. The CDR3 nucleotides read TGTGCCAGCAGTGACCCTATCCAGGGGGGTTCAGAGCATTTT. This sequence encodes CASSDPIQGGSEHF.

The rearrangement uses TRBV6-5 and TRBJ1-2, with 12 positions matching TRBD1. Trimming took 6 bases from V and 1 from J; bases not matched to a gene: 3. This CDR3 has 15 residues. From germline, CDR1 is MNHEY and CDR2 SVGAGI. In DNA form, the CDR3 reads TGTGCCAGCAGGGGACAGGGGGCCTATAACTATGGCTACACCTTC. It codes for CASRGQGAYNYGYTF.

CDR3 sequence: CAISVQADQPQHF. CDR3 in DNA: TGTGCCATCAGTGTACAGGCCGATCAGCCCCAGCATTTT. The gene calls are TRBV10-3 and TRBJ1-5, with a weak D call TRBD1 (5 bases). The CDR3 runs to 13 residues. Germline V gene data show CDR1 as ENHRY and CDR2 as SYGVKD. Trimming took off 4 bases at V and 5 bases at J, with 9 bases between the two ends.

V and J are TRBV7-3 and TRBJ2-3, with 7 bases that match TRBD2. CDR3 length equals 16 residues. Germline CDR1 and CDR2: SGHTA and FQGTGA. The V gene end was trimmed by 4 bases and the J gene end by 2 bases; junction bases not matched to a gene: 9. The CDR3 is CASSWRGAGNTDTQYF. In DNA form, the CDR3 reads TGTGCCAGCAGCTGGCGGGGAGCGGGGAACACAGATACGCAGTATTTT.

This clone was observed a few times. This chain uses TRBV7-3 with TRBJ2-2; 7 nucleotides line up with TRBD1. This CDR3 region has 16 residues. Germline V lookup: CDR1 SGHTA, CDR2 FQGTGA. The junction had 9 bases not matched to a gene; V was cut back by 5 bases and J by 3 bases. The CDR3 DNA reads TGTGCCAGCAGCCCGCGGCCGGGACAGCACACCGGGGAGCTGTTTTTT. Its protein product is CASSPRPGQHTGELFF. Variable domain in full (rest from reference TRBV7-3 and TRBJ2-2): GAGVSQTPSNKVTEKGKYVELRCDPISGHTALYWYRQSLGQGPEFLIYFQGTGAADDSGLPNDRFFAVRPEGSVSTLKIQRTERGDSAVYLCASSPRPGQHTGELFFGEGSRLTVL.

The chain has TRBV14 and TRBJ2-3, with D perhaps TRBD2 (6 bases). CDR3 length equals 15 residues. The V and J ends lost 5 bases and 6 bases respectively, with 18 bases between them. In germline, CDR1 is SGHDN, CDR2 FVKESK. CDR3 DNA: TGTGCCAGCAGCTACCACTTCGGGAGTTCCGATACGCAGTATTTT. Residues: CASSYHFGSSDTQYF.